Below are 25 T cell receptor beta chains sequenced from a single sample in a study of cytomegalovirus exposure and HLA in healthy donors. Libraries were prepared by immunoSEQ multiplex PCR; TCRdb keeps only in-frame clonotypes and omits some of them. The sample has 250,000 to 350,000 clones; 85% to 90% are singletons. The sequencing sample was made of PBMCs. These receptors originate from a woman aged 18-35 years in good health and CMV-seronegative.

The chain uses TRBV30 and TRBJ2-6; 7 bases agree with TRBD1. V lost 3 bases and J lost 0; bases outside the gene matches: 2. Germline CDR1 reads GTSNPN; CDR2 reads SVGIG (reference sequence). The CDR3 totals 15 residues. CDR3 loop: CAWSEGASGANVLTF. As DNA, the CDR3 is TGTGCCTGGAGCGAGGGGGCCTCTGGGGCCAACGTCCTGACTTTC.

The V and J genes are TRBV27 and TRBJ2-3; D gene uncertain. The V end was cut by 0 bases, the J end by 2 bases, with 12 bases between. Germline values: CDR1 MNHEY, CDR2 SMNVEV (reference sequence). CDR3 length: 16 residues. CDR3 DNA: TGTGCCAGCAGTTTATCGCCGCGTCGTGACACAGATACGCAGTATTTT. Translation gives CASSLSPRRDTDTQYF.

The chain recombines TRBV5-1 with TRBJ2-1; perhaps TRBD1 as D (6 bases). The CDR3 is 12 amino acids. V was clipped by 2 bases and J by 14 bases, with 14 bases between them. Germline CDR1 reads SGHRS; CDR2 reads YFSETQ. CDR3 sequence reads: CASSFEGELKFF. The CDR3 DNA reads TGCGCCAGCAGCTTCGAGGGGGAGCTGAAGTTCTTC.

The genes are TRBV5-4 and TRBJ2-7, with TRBD1 as a possible D gene (6 bases). The CDR3 contains 15 residues. The V and J ends lost 1 base and 4 bases respectively, with 15 bases between them. Germline CDR1 SGHNT, CDR2 YYREEE (reference sequence). The CDR3 sequence: CASSLSPGGAYEQYF. The CDR3 DNA reads as TGTGCCAGCAGCTTGTCACCTGGGGGCGCGTACGAGCAGTACTTC.

This chain links TRBV5-1 with TRBJ2-5; tentatively, D is TRBD2 (6 bases). Germline CDR1 reads SGHRS; CDR2 reads YFSETQ. Trimming removed 4 bases at V and 3 bases at J, with 16 bases between. There are 15 residues in the CDR3. The CDR3 is CASSPGLLGEETQYF. In DNA, the CDR3 is TGCGCCAGCAGCCCGGGACTTCTGGGGGAAGAGACCCAGTACTTC.

J is TRBJ2-5 and V is TRBV7-2, with D possibly TRBD2 on 5 matching bases. Germline V gene data show CDR1 as SGHTA and CDR2 as FQGNSA. V lost 2 bases and J 5 bases, leaving 12 bases between the germline ends. The length of the CDR3 is 14 residues. This CDR3 is CASSLRSSLETQYF. The CDR3 nucleotides are TGTGCCAGCAGCTTAAGGTCTAGCTTGGAGACCCAGTACTTC.

The chain recombines TRBV5-1 with TRBJ2-1, with 11 bases fitting TRBD2. The CDR3 sequence is 16 residues long. Germline V lookup: CDR1 SGHRS, CDR2 YFSETQ. The V gene end was trimmed by 2 bases and the J gene end by 5 bases; junction bases not matched to a gene: 6. CDR3 sequence: CASSFRGLAANNEQFF. The CDR3, as DNA: TGCGCCAGCAGCTTCCGGGGACTAGCGGCAAACAATGAGCAGTTCTTC.

The rearrangement uses TRBV28 and TRBJ2-1; a possible D gene is TRBD1 (5 bases). V was shortened by 6 bases and J by 2 bases, with 14 bases between the two germline ends. There are 15 residues in the CDR3. The germline V gene encodes CDR1 MDHEN and CDR2 SYDVKM. CDR3 in amino acids: CASSSTEKPYNEQFF. In nucleotides, the CDR3 is TGTGCCAGCAGCTCGACAGAGAAGCCCTACAATGAGCAGTTCTTC.

The chain joins TRBV18 to TRBJ2-1; the match to TRBD2 covers 10 bases. Losses at the gene ends were 0 bases for V and 9 bases for J; bases not matched to a gene: 2. The CDR3 totals 14 residues. Germline V lookup: CDR1 KGHSH, CDR2 LQKENI. CDR3 bases: TGTGCCAGCTCACCACCGGGACTAGCGTTTGAGCAGTTCTTC. Translated, it gives CASSPPGLAFEQFF.

The chain uses TRBV15 and TRBJ2-7, with D possibly TRBD2 on 5 matching bases. The V gene's germline CDR1 is LNHNV and CDR2 YYDKDF (reference sequence). The CDR3 sequence is 13 residues long. Trimming pared 5 bases from V and 0 bases from J, leaving 8 bases between. For the CDR3, the DNA is TGTGCCACCAGCGGGAGCGGCTCCTACGAGCAGTACTTC. This codes for CATSGSGSYEQYF. Drawing the rest from reference TRBV15 and TRBJ2-7, the complete variable domain is DAMVIQNPRYQVTQFGKPVTLSCSQTLNHNVMYWYQQKSSQAPKLLFHYYDKDFNNEADTPDNFQSRRPNTSFCFLDIRSPGLGDTAMYLCATSGSGSYEQYFGPGTRLTVT.

The rearrangement links TRBV6-5 to TRBJ1-1; TRBD1 is a possible D gene (5 bases). CDR3 length equals 16 residues. V was shortened by 4 bases and J by 4 bases, with 19 bases between the two germline ends. The germline gives CDR1 MNHEY, CDR2 SVGAGI. Here the CDR3 DNA reads TGTGCCAGCAGTTCGGATGGGCTGGCAGGGCTCACTGAAGCTTTCTTT. Encoded protein: CASSSDGLAGLTEAFF.

The V and J genes are TRBV4-1 and TRBJ2-1; D remains unclear. V dropped 3 bases and J dropped 0 bases, with 12 bases sitting between them. This CDR3 is 16 amino acids long. CDR1 is MGHRA, CDR2 YSYEKL, per germline. The DNA for the CDR3 is TGCGCCAGCAGCCACCTACCGGCAGGCTCCTACAATGAGCAGTTCTTC. It is translated as CASSHLPAGSYNEQFF.

The chain combines TRBV4-1 with TRBJ2-7, with D possibly TRBD2 on 5 matching bases. V was cut by 0 bases and J by 2 bases, with 20 bases left in between. The CDR3 totals 18 residues. Germline V gives CDR1 MGHRA, CDR2 YSYEKL. CDR3 sequence reads: CASSQEKTRVTPTYEQYF. The CDR3, as DNA: TGCGCCAGCAGCCAAGAGAAAACGAGGGTGACTCCAACCTACGAGCAGTACTTC.

This chain uses TRBV18 with TRBJ2-1; the D gene is possibly TRBD1 (7 bases). CDR1 is KGHSH and CDR2 is LQKENI in the germline V gene. Trimming left V 3 bases short and J 9 bases short, with 18 bases between. This CDR3 region has 15 residues. The CDR3 here is CASSPRGVRGSEQFF. Written as DNA, the CDR3 is TGTGCCAGCTCACCCAGGGGGGTTAGAGGCAGTGAGCAGTTCTTC.

This chain uses TRBV7-3 with TRBJ2-3; a possible D gene is TRBD1 (6 bases). CDR1 is SGHTA, CDR2 FQGTGA, per germline. The CDR3 runs 15 residues. V lost 4 bases and J lost 0, with 11 bases in between. CDR3 bases: TGTGCCAGCAGCTCAGGGGAAGTCAGCACAGATACGCAGTATTTT. This encodes CASSSGEVSTDTQYF. The full variable domain, rest sourced from reference TRBV7-3 and TRBJ2-3, is GAGVSQTPSNKVTEKGKYVELRCDPISGHTALYWYRQSLGQGPEFLIYFQGTGAADDSGLPNDRFFAVRPEGSVSTLKIQRTERGDSAVYLCASSSGEVSTDTQYFGPGTRLTVL.

The chain joins TRBV27 to TRBJ1-2, with 8 bases aligning to TRBD1. V lost 5 bases, J lost 6 bases, and 14 bases stayed unmatched. CDR3 length equals 16 residues. Germline CDR1 MNHEY, CDR2 SMNVEV (reference sequence). CDR3 in DNA: TGTGCCAGCAGTCTTCGGACAGGGTATCATATGGATGGCTACACCTTC. This translates into CASSLRTGYHMDGYTF.

The chain carries TRBV6-1 and TRBJ2-7, with 16 bases matching TRBD2. The CDR3 loop spans 15 amino acids. Trimming removed 4 bases from V and 7 bases from J; junction bases left unmatched: 4. The V gene's germline CDR1 is MNHNS and CDR2 SASEGT. CDR3: CASSAGLAGGEEQYF. In DNA form, the CDR3 reads TGTGCCAGCAGTGCGGGACTAGCGGGAGGGGAAGAGCAGTACTTC.

This clone was found once. The genes are TRBV2 and TRBJ2-2; D might be TRBD2 (5 bases). In germline, CDR1 is SNHLY, CDR2 FYNNEI. The ends were cut back, 7 bases at V and 1 base at J, with 7 bases in the middle. The CDR3 contains 13 residues. CDR3 sequence reads: CASMRENTGELFF. In nucleotides, the CDR3 is TGTGCCAGCATGAGGGAGAACACCGGGGAGCTGTTTTTT.

The chain links TRBV15 to TRBJ2-1, with a tentative D call TRBD2 (6 bases). Looked up from germline, CDR1 is LNHNV and CDR2 is YYDKDF (reference sequence). CDR3 size: 18 residues. V was pared by 3 bases and J by 3 bases, with 21 bases between. The CDR3, as DNA: TGTGCCACCAGCAGCATAGAGGCGGGGACCTTACTCTACAATGAGCAGTTCTTC. This sequence encodes CATSSIEAGTLLYNEQFF.

This chain joins TRBV27 and TRBJ2-2; maybe TRBD2 (6 bases). Germline lookup yields CDR1 MNHEY and CDR2 SMNVEV (reference sequence). V was cut by 10 bases and J by 4 bases, with 22 bases left in between. The length of the CDR3 is 16 residues. This CDR3 is CATKLLLGGSTGELFF. The CDR3 region has the DNA TGTGCCACCAAGCTGCTTCTGGGGGGATCCACCGGGGAGCTGTTTTTT.

This chain connects TRBV27 to TRBJ1-3; 10 bases map to TRBD1. Germline lookup yields CDR1 MNHEY and CDR2 SMNVEV (reference sequence). J gave up 2 bases and V 6 bases, and 7 bases lay outside the gene matches. The CDR3 runs 16 residues. CDR3 in DNA: TGTGCCAGCAGCCTACGGGGGACAGGGGCTGGAAACACCATATATTTT. This sequence encodes CASSLRGTGAGNTIYF.

The genes are TRBV6-5 and TRBJ1-6, with D tentatively TRBD1 (5 bases). Germline V gives CDR1 MNHEY, CDR2 SVGAGI. The CDR3 runs to 14 residues. The germline V and J ends were trimmed by 4 bases and 8 bases, with 12 bases remaining between them. The DNA for the CDR3 is TGTGCCAGCAGTTGGGGGGTCAGGGATTCACCCCTCCACTTT. Its protein product is CASSWGVRDSPLHF.

The rearrangement uses TRBV5-1 and TRBJ2-7; 7 positions agree with TRBD2. Germline assignment: CDR1 SGHRS and CDR2 YFSETQ. V was clipped by 2 bases and J by 3 bases; unmatched bases: 8. The CDR3 covers 15 residues. CDR3 loop: CASSFGAGANYEQYF. The CDR3, as DNA: TGCGCCAGCAGCTTCGGGGCGGGAGCGAACTACGAGCAGTACTTC.

V and J are TRBV5-4 and TRBJ2-7; possible D gene TRBD2, 5 bases. The length of the CDR3 is 13 residues. Trimming removed 5 bases at V and 0 bases at J, with 9 bases between. CDR1 is SGHNT and CDR2 is YYREEE in the germline V gene (reference sequence). DNA for the CDR3: TGTGCCAGCAGGGACTCCATCTCCTACGAGCAGTACTTC. It is translated as CASRDSISYEQYF.

The J gene is TRBJ2-6, the V gene TRBV27, with D maybe TRBD2 (7 bases). Trimming pared 8 bases from V and 2 bases from J, leaving 25 bases between. The CDR3 contains 19 residues. CDR1 is MNHEY, CDR2 SMNVEV, per germline (reference sequence). CDR3 DNA sequence: TGTGCCAGCGGGGCGAGGGGGGGATCCCAGTCCACTGGGGCCAACGTCCTGACTTTC. This translates into CASGARGGSQSTGANVLTF.